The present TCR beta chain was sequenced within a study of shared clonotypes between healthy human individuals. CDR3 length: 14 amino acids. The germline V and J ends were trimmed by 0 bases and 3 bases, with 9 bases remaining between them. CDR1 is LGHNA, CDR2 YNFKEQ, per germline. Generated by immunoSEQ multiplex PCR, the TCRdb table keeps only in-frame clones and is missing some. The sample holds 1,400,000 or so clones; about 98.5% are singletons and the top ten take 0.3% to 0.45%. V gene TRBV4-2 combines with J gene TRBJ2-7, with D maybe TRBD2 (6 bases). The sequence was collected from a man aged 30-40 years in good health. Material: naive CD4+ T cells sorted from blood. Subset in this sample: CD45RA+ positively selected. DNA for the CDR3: TGTGCCAGCAGCCAAGAAGGGCGGGGCTACGAGCAGTACTTC. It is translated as CASSQEGRGYEQYF.